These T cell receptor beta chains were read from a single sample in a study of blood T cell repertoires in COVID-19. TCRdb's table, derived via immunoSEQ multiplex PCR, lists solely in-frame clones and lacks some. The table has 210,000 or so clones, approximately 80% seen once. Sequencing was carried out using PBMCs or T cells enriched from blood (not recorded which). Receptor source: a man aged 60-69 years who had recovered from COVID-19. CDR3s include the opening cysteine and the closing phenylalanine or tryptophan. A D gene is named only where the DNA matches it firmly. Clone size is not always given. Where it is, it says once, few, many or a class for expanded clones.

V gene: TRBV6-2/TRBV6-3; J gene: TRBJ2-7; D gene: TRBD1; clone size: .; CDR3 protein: CASSFIQGGYSYEQYF; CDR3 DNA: TGTGCCAGCAGCTTCATACAGGGGGGCTATTCCTACGAGCAGTACTTC
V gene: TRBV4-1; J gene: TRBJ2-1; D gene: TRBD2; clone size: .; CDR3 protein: CASSQEPAGGTNEQFF; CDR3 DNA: TGCGCCAGCAGCCAAGAGCCAGCGGGGGGGACCAATGAGCAGTTCTTC
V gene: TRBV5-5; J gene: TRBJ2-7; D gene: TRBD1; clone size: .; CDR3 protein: CASRYVQGAFSYEQYF; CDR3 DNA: TGTGCCAGCAGATATGTGCAGGGGGCTTTCTCCTACGAGCAGTACTTC
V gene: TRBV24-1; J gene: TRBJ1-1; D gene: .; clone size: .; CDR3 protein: CATSDPNRQLNTEAFF; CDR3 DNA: TGTGCCACCAGTGACCCCAACCGACAGTTGAACACTGAAGCTTTCTTT
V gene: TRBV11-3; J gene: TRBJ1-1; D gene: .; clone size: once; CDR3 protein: CASEQLGGTEAFF; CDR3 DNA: TGTGCCAGCGAACAGTTAGGGGGCACTGAAGCTTTCTTT
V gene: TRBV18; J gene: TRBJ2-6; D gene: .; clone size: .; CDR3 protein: CASSFRGQSSGANVLTF; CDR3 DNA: TGTGCCAGCTCATTCCGAGGACAGAGCTCTGGGGCCAACGTCCTGACTTTC
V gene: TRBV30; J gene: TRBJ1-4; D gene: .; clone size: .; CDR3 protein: CAWRTDNEKLFF; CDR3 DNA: TGTGCCTGGAGAACAGATAATGAAAAACTGTTTTTT
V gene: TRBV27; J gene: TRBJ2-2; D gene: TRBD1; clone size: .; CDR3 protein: CASSPQGAISGELFF; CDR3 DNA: TGTGCCAGCAGTCCCCAGGGGGCCATATCCGGGGAGCTGTTTTTT
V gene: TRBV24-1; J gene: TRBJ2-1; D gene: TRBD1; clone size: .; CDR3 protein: CATSSGRGRDEQFF; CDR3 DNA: TGTGCCACCAGTTCTGGCAGGGGGCGCGATGAGCAGTTCTTC
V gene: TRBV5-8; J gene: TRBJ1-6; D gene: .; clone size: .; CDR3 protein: CASSLEYNSPLHF; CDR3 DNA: TGTGCCAGCAGCTTAGAGTATAATTCACCCCTCCACTTT
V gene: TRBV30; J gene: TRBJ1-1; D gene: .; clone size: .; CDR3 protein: CAWSVGKAGNTEAFF; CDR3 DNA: TGTGCCTGGAGTGTAGGTAAGGCGGGTAACACTGAAGCTTTCTTT
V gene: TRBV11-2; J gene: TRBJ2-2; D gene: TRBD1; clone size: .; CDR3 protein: CASSLDQTGIGELFF; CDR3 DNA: TGTGCCAGCAGCTTGGACCAGACAGGGATCGGGGAGCTGTTTTTT
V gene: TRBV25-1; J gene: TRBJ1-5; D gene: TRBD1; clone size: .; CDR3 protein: CASSGWTGAAQPQHF; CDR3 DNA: TGTGCCAGCAGTGGATGGACAGGGGCAGCTCAGCCCCAGCATTTT
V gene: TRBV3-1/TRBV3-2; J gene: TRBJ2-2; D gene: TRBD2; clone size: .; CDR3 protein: CASSQELPSGDLAGELFF; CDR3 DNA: TGTGCCAGCAGCCAAGAACTGCCTAGCGGGGATTTAGCCGGGGAGCTGTTTTTT
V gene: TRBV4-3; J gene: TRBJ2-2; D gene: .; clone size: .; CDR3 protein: CASSQDVAALFSNTGELFF; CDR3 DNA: TGCGCCAGCAGCCAAGATGTAGCGGCCCTGTTCTCAAACACCGGGGAGCTGTTTTTT
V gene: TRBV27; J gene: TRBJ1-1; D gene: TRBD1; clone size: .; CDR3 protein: CASRRQGAHTEAFF; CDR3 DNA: TGTGCCAGCAGACGACAGGGAGCACACACTGAAGCTTTCTTT
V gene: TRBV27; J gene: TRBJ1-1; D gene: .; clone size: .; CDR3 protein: CASSPLLGPSSAEAFF; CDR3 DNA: TGTGCCAGCAGTCCCCTCCTAGGCCCGTCAAGCGCTGAAGCTTTCTTT
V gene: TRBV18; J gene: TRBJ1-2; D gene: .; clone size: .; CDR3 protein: CASSPTAGKGNGYTF; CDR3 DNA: TGTGCCAGCTCACCAACGGCAGGGAAGGGGAATGGCTACACCTTC
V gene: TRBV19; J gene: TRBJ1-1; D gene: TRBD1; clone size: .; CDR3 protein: CASSIDLLRGSAEAFF; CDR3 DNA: TGTGCCAGTAGTATAGATCTGCTCAGGGGGAGCGCTGAAGCTTTCTTT
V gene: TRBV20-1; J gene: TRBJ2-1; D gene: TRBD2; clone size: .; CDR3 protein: CSASVPRGGYNEQFF; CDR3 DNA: TGCAGTGCTAGTGTCCCTCGGGGGGGCTACAATGAGCAGTTCTTC
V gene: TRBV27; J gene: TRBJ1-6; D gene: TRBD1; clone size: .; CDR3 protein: CASAFGKETGRNSPLHF; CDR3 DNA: TGTGCCAGCGCTTTTGGGAAGGAGACAGGGAGAAATTCACCCCTCCACTTT
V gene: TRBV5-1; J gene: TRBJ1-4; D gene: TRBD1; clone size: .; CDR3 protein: CASSLGQVNEKLFF; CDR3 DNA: TGCGCCAGCAGCCTGGGACAGGTCAATGAAAAACTGTTTTTT
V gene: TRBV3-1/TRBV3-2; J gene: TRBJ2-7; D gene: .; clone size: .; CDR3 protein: CASSRPPSGHPYEQYF; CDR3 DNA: TGTGCCAGCAGCCGTCCCCCCTCGGGACACCCCTACGAGCAGTACTTC
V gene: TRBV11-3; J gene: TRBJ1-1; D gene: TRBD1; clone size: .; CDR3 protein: CASSFQDRRAFF; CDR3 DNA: TGTGCCAGCAGCTTTCAGGACAGGAGAGCTTTCTTT
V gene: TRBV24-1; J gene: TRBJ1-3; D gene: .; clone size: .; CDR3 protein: CATSDLSVSGNTIYF; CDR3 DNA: TGTGCCACCAGTGATTTGTCAGTCTCTGGAAACACCATATATTTT
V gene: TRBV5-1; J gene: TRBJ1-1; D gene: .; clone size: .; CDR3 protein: CASSLAVGAQNTEAFF; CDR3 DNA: TGCGCCAGCAGCTTGGCCGTGGGGGCCCAGAACACTGAAGCTTTCTTT
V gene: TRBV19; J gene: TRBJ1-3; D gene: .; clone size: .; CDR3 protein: CASSIRPGNTIYF; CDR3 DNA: TGTGCCAGTAGTATACGGCCGGGGAACACCATATATTTT
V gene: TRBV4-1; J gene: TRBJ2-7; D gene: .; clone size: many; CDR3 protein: CASSQADLTDSYEQYF; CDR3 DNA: TGCGCCAGCAGCCAAGCTGACTTGACAGACTCCTACGAGCAGTACTTC
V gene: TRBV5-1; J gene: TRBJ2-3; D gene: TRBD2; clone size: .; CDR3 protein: CASSLAGPSTDTQYF; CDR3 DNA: TGCGCCAGCAGCTTAGCGGGACCTAGCACAGATACGCAGTATTTT
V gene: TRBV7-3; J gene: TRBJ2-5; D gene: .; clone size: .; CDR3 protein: CASSPQGFSETQYF; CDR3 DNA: TGTGCCAGCAGCCCCCAGGGGTTTTCAGAGACCCAGTACTTC
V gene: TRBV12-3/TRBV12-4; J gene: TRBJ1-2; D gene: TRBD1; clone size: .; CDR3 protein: CASRTGLGYTF; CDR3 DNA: TGTGCCAGCAGGACAGGGCTTGGCTACACCTTC
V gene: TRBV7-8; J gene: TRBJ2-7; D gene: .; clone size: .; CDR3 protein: CASSAGQGNTYEQYF; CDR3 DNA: TGTGCCAGCAGCGCAGGTCAGGGGAATACCTACGAGCAGTACTTC
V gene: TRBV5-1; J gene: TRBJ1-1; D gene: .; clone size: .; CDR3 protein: CASSPLGGREATEAFF; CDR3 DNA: TGCGCCAGCAGCCCCCTCGGGGGTCGGGAGGCCACTGAAGCTTTCTTT
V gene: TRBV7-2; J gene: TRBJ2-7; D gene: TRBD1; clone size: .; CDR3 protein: CASSSRTGGVEQYF; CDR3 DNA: TGTGCCAGCAGCTCCCGGACAGGGGGCGTCGAGCAGTACTTC
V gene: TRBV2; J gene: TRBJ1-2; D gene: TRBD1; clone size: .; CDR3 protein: CASRGHPGGFKGYTF; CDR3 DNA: TGTGCCAGCAGGGGTCATCCAGGGGGCTTTAAAGGCTACACCTTC
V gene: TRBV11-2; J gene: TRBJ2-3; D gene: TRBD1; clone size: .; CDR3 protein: CASSLVGRGRTDTQYF; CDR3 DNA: TGTGCCAGCAGCTTAGTTGGCAGGGGGCGGACAGATACGCAGTATTTT
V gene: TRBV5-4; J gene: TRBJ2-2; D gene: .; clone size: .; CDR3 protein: CASSLPAGNTGELFF; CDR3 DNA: TGTGCCAGCAGCTTACCAGCGGGGAACACCGGGGAGCTGTTTTTT
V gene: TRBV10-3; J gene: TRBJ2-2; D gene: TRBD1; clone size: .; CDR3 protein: CAISEGQGNTGELFF; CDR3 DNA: TGTGCCATCAGTGAGGGACAGGGAAACACCGGGGAGCTGTTTTTT
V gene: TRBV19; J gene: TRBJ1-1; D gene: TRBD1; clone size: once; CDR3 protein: CASSIMTGGSSEAFF; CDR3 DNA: TGTGCCAGTAGTATAATGACAGGGGGCTCGTCTGAAGCTTTCTTT
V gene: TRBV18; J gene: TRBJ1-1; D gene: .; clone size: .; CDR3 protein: CASSPQGGTEAFF; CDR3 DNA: TGTGCCAGCTCACCACAGGGAGGGACTGAAGCTTTCTTT
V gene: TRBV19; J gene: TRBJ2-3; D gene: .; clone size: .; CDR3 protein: CASSSQAAAASTDTQYF; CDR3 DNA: TGTGCCAGTAGTTCCCAGGCTGCAGCGGCTAGCACAGATACGCAGTATTTT
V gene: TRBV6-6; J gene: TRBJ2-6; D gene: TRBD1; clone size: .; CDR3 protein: CASSYFDRAGANVLTF; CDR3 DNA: TGTGCCAGCAGTTATTTCGACAGGGCTGGGGCCAACGTCCTGACTTTC
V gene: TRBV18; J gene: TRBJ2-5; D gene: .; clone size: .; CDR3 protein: CASSPSGGTETQYF; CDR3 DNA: TGTGCCAGCTCACCCTCTGGGGGGACAGAGACCCAGTACTTC
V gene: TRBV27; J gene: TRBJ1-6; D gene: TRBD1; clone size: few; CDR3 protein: CASLRTGLEYSPLHF; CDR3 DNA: TGTGCCAGCCTTCGGACAGGTCTGGAGTATTCACCCCTCCACTTT
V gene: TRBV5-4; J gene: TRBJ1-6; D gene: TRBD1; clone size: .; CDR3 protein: CASSLWDREGSPLHF; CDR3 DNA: TGTGCCAGCAGCTTATGGGACAGGGAGGGCTCACCCCTCCACTTT
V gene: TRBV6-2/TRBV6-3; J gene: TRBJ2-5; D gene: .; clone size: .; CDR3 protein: CASSYGPNGETQYF; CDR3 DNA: TGTGCCAGCAGTTACGGTCCAAACGGGGAGACCCAGTACTTC
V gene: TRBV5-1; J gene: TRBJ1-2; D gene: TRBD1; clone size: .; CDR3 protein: CASSPGQGDGYTF; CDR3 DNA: TGCGCCAGCAGCCCAGGACAGGGCGATGGCTACACCTTC